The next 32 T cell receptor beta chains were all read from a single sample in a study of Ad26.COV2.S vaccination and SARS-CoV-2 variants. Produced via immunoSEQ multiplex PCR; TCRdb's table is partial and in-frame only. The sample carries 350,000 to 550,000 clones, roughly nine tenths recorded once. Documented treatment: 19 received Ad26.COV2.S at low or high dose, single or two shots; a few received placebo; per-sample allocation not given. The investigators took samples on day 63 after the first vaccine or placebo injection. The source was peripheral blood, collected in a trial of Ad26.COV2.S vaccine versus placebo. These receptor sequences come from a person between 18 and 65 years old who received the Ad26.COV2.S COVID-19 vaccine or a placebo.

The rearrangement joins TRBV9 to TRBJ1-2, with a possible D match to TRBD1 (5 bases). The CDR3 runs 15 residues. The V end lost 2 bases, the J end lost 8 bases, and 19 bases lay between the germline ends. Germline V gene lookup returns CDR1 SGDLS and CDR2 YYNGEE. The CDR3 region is CASSVERGFKEGYTF. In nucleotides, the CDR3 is TGTGCCAGCAGCGTTGAGCGGGGCTTCAAGGAAGGCTACACCTTC.

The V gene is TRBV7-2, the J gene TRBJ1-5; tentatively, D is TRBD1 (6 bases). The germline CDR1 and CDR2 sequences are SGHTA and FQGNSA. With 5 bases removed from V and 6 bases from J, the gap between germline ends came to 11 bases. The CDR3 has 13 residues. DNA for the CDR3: TGTGCCAGCAGCCCACAGGGAGGTCAGCCCCAGCATTTT. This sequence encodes CASSPQGGQPQHF.

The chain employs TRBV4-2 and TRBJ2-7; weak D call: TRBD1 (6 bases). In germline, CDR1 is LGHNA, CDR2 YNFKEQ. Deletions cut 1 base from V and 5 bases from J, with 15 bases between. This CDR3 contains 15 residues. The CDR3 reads CASSQAGGRDNEQYF. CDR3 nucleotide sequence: TGTGCCAGCAGCCAAGCCGGTGGAAGGGACAACGAGCAGTACTTC.

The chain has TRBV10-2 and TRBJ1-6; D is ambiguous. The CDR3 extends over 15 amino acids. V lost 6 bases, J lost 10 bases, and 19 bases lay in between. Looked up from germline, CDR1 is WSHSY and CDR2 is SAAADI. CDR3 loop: CASRKDSTTESPLHF. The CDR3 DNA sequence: TGCGCCAGCAGGAAGGACTCCACCACGGAGTCACCCCTCCACTTT.

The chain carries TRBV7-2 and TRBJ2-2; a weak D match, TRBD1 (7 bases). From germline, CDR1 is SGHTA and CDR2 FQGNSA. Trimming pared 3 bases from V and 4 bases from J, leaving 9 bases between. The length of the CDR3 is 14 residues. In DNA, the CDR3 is TGTGCCAGCAGCTTTCAGGGGGGCACCGGGGAGCTGTTTTTT. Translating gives CASSFQGGTGELFF.

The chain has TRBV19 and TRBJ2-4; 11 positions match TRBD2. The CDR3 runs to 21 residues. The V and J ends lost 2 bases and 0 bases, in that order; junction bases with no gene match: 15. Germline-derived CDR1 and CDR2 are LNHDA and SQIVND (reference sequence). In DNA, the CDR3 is TGTGCCAGTAGTATAACTCCACTAGCGGGAGTAGGGGGACTAGCCAAAAACATTCAGTACTTC. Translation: CASSITPLAGVGGLAKNIQYF.

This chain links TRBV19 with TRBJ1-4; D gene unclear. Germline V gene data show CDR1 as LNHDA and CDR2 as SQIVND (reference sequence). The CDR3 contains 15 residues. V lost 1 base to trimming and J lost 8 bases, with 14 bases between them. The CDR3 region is CASSIGSVKGEKLFF. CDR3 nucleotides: TGTGCCAGTAGTATAGGCTCGGTGAAGGGCGAAAAACTGTTTTTT.

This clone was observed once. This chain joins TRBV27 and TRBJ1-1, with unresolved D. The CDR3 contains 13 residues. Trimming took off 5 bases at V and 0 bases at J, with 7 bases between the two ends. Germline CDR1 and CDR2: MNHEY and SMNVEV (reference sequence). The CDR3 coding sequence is TGTGCCAGCAGTACAGATATGAACACTGAAGCTTTCTTT. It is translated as CASSTDMNTEAFF.

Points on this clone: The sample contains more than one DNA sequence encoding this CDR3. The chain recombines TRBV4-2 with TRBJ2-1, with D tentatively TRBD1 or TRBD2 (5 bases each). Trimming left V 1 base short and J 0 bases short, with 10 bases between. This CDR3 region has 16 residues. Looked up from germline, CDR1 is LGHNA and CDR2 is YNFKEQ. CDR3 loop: CASSQGTGRSYNEQFF. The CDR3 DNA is TGTGCCAGCAGCCAAGGGACGGGGCGCTCCTACAATGAGCAGTTCTTC.

The CDR3: CASSRGTSGQETQYF. CDR3 DNA: TGTGCCAGCAGCCGTGGGACTAGCGGGCAAGAGACCCAGTACTTC. V gene TRBV7-3 combines with J gene TRBJ2-5; 12 bases are shared with TRBD2. V shed 5 bases and J 2 bases; nucleotides not matched to a gene: 3. The CDR3 loop spans 15 amino acids. Germline CDR1 and CDR2: SGHTA and FQGTGA.

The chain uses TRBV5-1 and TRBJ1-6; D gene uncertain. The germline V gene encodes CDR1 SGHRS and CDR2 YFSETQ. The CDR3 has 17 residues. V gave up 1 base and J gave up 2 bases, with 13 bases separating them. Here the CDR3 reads CASSLNPTTAYNSPLHF. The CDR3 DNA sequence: TGCGCCAGCAGCTTGAACCCGACAACCGCCTATAATTCACCCCTCCACTTT.

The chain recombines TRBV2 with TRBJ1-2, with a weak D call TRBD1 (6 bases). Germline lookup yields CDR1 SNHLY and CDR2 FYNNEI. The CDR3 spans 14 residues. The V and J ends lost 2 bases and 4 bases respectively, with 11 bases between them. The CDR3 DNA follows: TGTGCCAGCAGTGAATCGCTCAGGGGCTATGGCTACACCTTC. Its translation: CASSESLRGYGYTF.

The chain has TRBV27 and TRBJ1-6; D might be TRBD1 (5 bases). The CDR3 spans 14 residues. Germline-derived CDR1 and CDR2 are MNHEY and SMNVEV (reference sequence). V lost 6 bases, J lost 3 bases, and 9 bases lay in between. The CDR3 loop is CASRGPIYNSPLHF. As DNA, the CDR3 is TGTGCCAGCAGGGGGCCTATCTATAATTCACCCCTCCACTTT.

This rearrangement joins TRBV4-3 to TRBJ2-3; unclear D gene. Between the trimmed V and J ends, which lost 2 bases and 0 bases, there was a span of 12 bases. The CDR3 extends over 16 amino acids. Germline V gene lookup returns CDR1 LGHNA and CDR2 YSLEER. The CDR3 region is CASSQLLGFSTDTQYF. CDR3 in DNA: TGCGCCAGCAGCCAACTGCTGGGATTTAGCACAGATACGCAGTATTTT.

The CDR3 loop is CASSQLVAGRTDTQYF. The CDR3, as DNA: TGTGCCAGCAGCCAGTTAGTAGCGGGGAGGACAGATACGCAGTATTTT. V is TRBV3-1 (or the pseudogene TRBV3-2) and J is TRBJ2-3, with TRBD2 matching 8 bases. This CDR3 has 16 residues. Looked up from germline, CDR1 is LGHDT and CDR2 is YNNKEL (reference sequence). The V and J ends lost 3 bases and 3 bases, in that order; junction bases with no gene match: 8.

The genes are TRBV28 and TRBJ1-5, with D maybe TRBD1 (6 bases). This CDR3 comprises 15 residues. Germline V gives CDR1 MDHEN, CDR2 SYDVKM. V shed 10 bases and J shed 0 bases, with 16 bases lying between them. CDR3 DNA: TGTGCCACTTCGTACCAGGGGTATAGCAATCAGCCCCAGCATTTT. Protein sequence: CATSYQGYSNQPQHF.

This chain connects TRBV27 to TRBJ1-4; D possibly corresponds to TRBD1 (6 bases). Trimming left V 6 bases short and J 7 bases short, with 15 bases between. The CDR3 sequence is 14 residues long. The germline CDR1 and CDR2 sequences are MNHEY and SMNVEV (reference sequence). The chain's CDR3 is CASRDGGGGEKLFF. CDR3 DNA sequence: TGTGCCAGCAGGGACGGAGGGGGTGGTGAAAAACTGTTTTTT.

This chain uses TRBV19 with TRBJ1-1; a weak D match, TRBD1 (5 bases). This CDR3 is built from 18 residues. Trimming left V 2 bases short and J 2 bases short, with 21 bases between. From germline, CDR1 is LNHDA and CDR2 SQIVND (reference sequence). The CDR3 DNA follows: TGTGCCAGTAGTATAATTAGGGTAGGACATTACTCCAACACTGAAGCTTTCTTT. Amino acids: CASSIIRVGHYSNTEAFF. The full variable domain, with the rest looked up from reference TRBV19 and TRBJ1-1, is DGGITQSPKYLFRKEGQNVTLSCEQNLNHDAMYWYRQDPGQGLRLIYYSQIVNDFQKGDIAEGYSVSREKKESFPLTVTSAQKNPTAFYLCASSIIRVGHYSNTEAFFGQGTRLTVV.

The CDR3 is CASSFSSLSSYEQYV. In DNA, the CDR3 is TGTGCCAGCAGCTTTTCTTCCCTTAGCTCCTACGAGCAGTACGTC. The genes are TRBV7-2 and TRBJ2-7; D is uncertain. Per germline, CDR1 SGHTA and CDR2 FQGNSA. The V end lost 3 bases, the J end lost 0 bases, and 12 bases lay between the germline ends. This CDR3 contains 15 residues.

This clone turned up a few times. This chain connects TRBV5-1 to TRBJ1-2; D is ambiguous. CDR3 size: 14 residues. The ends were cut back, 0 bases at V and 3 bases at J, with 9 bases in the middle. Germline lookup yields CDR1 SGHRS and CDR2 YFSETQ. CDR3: CASSLASPHYGYTF. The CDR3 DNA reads TGCGCCAGCAGCTTGGCCAGCCCTCACTATGGCTACACCTTC.

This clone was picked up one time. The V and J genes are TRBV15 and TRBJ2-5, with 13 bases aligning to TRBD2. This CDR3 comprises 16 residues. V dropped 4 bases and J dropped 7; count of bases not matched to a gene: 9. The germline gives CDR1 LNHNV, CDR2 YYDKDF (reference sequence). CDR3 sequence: CATSITTSGGTGTQYF. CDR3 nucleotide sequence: TGTGCCACCAGCATTACGACTAGCGGGGGGACCGGGACCCAGTACTTC.

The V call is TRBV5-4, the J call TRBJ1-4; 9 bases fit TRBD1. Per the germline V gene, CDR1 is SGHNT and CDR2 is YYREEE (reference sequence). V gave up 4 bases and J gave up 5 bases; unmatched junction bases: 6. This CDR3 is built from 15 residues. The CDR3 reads CASSLQQGANEKLFF. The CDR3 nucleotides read TGTGCCAGCAGCCTACAACAGGGGGCGAATGAAAAACTGTTTTTT.

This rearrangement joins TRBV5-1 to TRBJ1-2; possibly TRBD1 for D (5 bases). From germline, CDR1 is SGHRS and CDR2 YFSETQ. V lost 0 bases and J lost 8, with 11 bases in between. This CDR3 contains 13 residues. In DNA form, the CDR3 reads TGCGCCAGCAGCTTGGCCACAGGAGGCGGCTACACCTTC. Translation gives CASSLATGGGYTF.

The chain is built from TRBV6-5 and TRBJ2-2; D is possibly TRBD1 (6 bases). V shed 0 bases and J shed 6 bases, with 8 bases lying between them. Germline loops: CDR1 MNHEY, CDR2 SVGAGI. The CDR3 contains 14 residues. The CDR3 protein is CASSYSWGPGELFF. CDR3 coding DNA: TGTGCCAGCAGTTACTCCTGGGGGCCCGGGGAGCTGTTTTTT.

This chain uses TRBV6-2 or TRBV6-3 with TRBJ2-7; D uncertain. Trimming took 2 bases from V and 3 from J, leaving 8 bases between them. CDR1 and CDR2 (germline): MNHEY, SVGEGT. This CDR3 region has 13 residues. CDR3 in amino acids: CASSYPGYYEQYV. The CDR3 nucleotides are TGTGCCAGCAGTTACCCCGGATACTACGAGCAGTACGTC.

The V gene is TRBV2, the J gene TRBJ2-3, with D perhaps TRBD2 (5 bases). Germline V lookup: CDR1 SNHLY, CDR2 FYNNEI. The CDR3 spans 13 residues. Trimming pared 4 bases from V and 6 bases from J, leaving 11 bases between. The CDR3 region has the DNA TGTGCCAGCAGTGCTACGCGAGGGGATACGCAGTATTTT. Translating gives CASSATRGDTQYF.

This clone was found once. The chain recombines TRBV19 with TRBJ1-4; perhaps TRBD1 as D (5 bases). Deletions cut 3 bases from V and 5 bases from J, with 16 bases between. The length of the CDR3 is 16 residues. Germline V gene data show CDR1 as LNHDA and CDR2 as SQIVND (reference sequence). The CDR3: CASSIPRGPTNEKLFF. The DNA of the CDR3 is TGTGCCAGTAGTATTCCTCGGGGCCCGACGAATGAAAAACTGTTTTTT.

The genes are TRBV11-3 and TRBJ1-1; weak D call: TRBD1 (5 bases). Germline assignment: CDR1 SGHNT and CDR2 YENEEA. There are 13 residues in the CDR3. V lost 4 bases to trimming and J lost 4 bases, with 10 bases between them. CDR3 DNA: TGTGCCAGCAGCTCCTCCGGGGGCACTGAAGCTTTCTTT. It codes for CASSSSGGTEAFF.

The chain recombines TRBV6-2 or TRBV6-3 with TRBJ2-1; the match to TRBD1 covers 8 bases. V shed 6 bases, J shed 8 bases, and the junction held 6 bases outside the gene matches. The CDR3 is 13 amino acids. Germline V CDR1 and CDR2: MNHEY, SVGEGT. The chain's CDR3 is CASSGRGRDEQFF. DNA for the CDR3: TGTGCCAGCAGCGGCAGGGGGCGCGATGAGCAGTTCTTC.

This CDR3 reads CASGPDRQAYNSPLHF. Here the CDR3 DNA reads TGTGCTAGTGGGCCCGATCGACAGGCCTATAATTCACCCCTCCACTTT. The chain has TRBV12-5 and TRBJ1-6; D possibly corresponds to TRBD1 (6 bases). The CDR3 runs 16 residues. From germline, CDR1 is LGHNT and CDR2 FRNRAP. V was clipped by 6 bases and J by 2 bases, with 14 bases between them. Together with reference TRBV12-5 and TRBJ1-6, the CDR3 gives the full variable domain: DARVTQTPRHKVTEMGQEVTMRCQPILGHNTVFWYRQTMMQGLELLAYFRNRAPLDDSGMPKDRFSAEMPDATLATLKIQPSEPRDSAVYFCASGPDRQAYNSPLHFGNGTRLTVT.

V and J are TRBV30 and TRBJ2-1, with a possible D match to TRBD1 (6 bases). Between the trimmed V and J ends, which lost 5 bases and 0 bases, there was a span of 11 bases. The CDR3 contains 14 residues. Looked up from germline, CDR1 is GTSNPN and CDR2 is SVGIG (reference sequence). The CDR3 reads CAWDTGNSYNEQFF. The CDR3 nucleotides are TGTGCCTGGGACACAGGGAACTCCTACAATGAGCAGTTCTTC.

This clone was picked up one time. The DNA for the CDR3 is TGCGCCAGCAGCCCTGGCGGGGGGCAAGTTAGTGGCTACACCTTC. Translated: CASSPGGGQVSGYTF. The genes are TRBV5-1 and TRBJ1-2; D may be TRBD1 (6 bases). Germline V gene sequence: CDR1 SGHRS, CDR2 YFSETQ. V lost 4 bases, J lost 7 bases, and 20 bases lay in between. This CDR3 is 15 amino acids long.